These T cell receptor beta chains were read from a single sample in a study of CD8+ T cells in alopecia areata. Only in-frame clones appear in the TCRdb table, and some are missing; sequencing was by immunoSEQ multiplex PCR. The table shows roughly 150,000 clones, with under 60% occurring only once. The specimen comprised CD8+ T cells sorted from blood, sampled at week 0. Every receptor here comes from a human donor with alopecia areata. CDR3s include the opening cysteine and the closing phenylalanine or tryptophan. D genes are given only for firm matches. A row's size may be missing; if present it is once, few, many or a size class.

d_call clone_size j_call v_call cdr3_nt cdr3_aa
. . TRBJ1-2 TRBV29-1 TGCAGCGTTGAAAGTGGTCCAGGGAACGGGTTC CSVESGPGNGF
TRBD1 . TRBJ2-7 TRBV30 TGTGCCTGGAGTACAGGGGGCGGCTACGAGCAGTACTTC CAWSTGGGYEQYF
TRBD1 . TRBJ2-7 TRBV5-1 TGCGCCAGCAGCCCGACAGGGGTCGAGCAGTACTTC CASSPTGVEQYF
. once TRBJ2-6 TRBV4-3 TGCGCCAGCAGCCAAGACAGGAGCTCTGGGGCCAACGTCCTGACTTTC CASSQDRSSGANVLTF
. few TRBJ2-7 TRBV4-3 TGCGCCAGCAGCCATCACAGGGCCCCCTCCTACGAGCAGTACTTC CASSHHRAPSYEQYF
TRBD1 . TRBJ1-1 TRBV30 TGTGCCTGGAGTGTTGAAGGTTCAACAGGGGGGGCTTTCTTT CAWSVEGSTGGAFF
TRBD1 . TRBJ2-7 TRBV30 TGTGCCTGGAGTCCCGGGACAGGTTTCTACGAGCAGTACTTC CAWSPGTGFYEQYF
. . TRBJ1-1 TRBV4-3 TGCGCCAGCAGCCAAACGGCAGGGCGCACTGAAGCTTTCTTT CASSQTAGRTEAFF
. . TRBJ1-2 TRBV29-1 TGCAGCGTTGAGGGGTCGGGCACCACTAACTATGGCTACACCTTC CSVEGSGTTNYGYTF
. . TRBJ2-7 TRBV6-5 TGTGCCAGCACCGCCGGGGAGTTGAACGAGCAGTACTTC CASTAGELNEQYF
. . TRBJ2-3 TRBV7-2 TGTGCCAGCAGCTGGACCTTAGCAGCAGACACAGATACGCAGTATTTT CASSWTLAADTDTQYF
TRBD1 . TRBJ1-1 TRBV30 TGTGCCTGGAGTACAGGGGGCTACACTGAAGCTTTCTTT CAWSTGGYTEAFF
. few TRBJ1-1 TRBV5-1 TGCGCCAGCAGCTTGGGGGGAGACACTGAAGCTTTCTTT CASSLGGDTEAFF
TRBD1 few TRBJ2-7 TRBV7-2 TGTGCCAGCAGCTTCACTGACAGGGTGGGCTACGAGCAGTACTTC CASSFTDRVGYEQYF
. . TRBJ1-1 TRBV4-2 TGTGCCAGCAGCCTCGGCCCGGGTGAAGCTTTCTTT CASSLGPGEAFF
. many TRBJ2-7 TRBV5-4 TGTGCCAGCAGCTTGGAGGGCTACGAGCAGTACTTC CASSLEGYEQYF
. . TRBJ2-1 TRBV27 TGTGCCAGCAGTTTAAACCGCAGGAATTCCTACAATGAGCAGTTCTTC CASSLNRRNSYNEQFF
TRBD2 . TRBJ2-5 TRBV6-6 TGTGCCAGCAGCCGACTAGCGGGAAGCCAAGAGACCCAGTACTTC CASSRLAGSQETQYF
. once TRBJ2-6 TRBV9 TGTGCCAGCAGCGTAAGTAGGTCCTCTGGGGCCAACGTCCTGACTTTC CASSVSRSSGANVLTF
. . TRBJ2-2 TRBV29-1 TGCAGCGTTTCCTTCTTGGGACTGAACACCGGGGAGCTGTTTTTT CSVSFLGLNTGELFF
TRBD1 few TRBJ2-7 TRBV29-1 TGCAGCGCCCGGGACAGGGTCCACGAGCAGTACTTC CSARDRVHEQYF
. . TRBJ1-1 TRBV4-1 TGCGCCAGCAGCCAGGGACACCCAGGGAACACTGAAGCTTTCTTT CASSQGHPGNTEAFF
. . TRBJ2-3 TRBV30 TGTGCCTGGTTGGTTGGCATGCGCACAGATACGCAGTATTTT CAWLVGMRTDTQYF